These 10 T cell receptor beta chains were sequenced from one sample in a study of cytomegalovirus exposure and HLA in healthy donors. PCR employed 60 Vbeta and 13 Jbeta primers. Sequencing used immunoSEQ multiplex PCR; TCRdb keeps in-frame clones, though not all of them. The sample contains 100,000 to 150,000 clones, about three quarters of which appear only once. Source material: PBMCs. These TCRs come from a man aged 60 to 75 in good health and CMV-seropositive.

The rearrangement joins TRBV7-3 to TRBJ2-3, with 9 bases fitting TRBD2. Germline CDR1 reads SGHTA; CDR2 reads FQGTGA. Unmatched junction bases numbered 8, after V lost 4 bases and J lost 0 bases. The CDR3 extends over 17 amino acids. The CDR3 nucleotides read TGTGCCAGCAGCTCCGGGACTAGCAGGGCAAGCACAGATACGCAGTATTTT. It translates to CASSSGTSRASTDTQYF. Looking up the rest from reference TRBV7-3 and TRBJ2-3 gives the full variable domain: GAGVSQTPSNKVTEKGKYVELRCDPISGHTALYWYRQSLGQGPEFLIYFQGTGAADDSGLPNDRFFAVRPEGSVSTLKIQRTERGDSAVYLCASSSGTSRASTDTQYFGPGTRLTVL.

V and J are TRBV7-8 and TRBJ2-1; maybe TRBD2 (5 bases). The CDR3 has 13 amino acids. CDR1 is SGHVS and CDR2 is FQNEAQ in the germline V gene. Trimming stripped 0 bases from V and 10 bases from J, with 10 bases between. The CDR3 is CASSLAARGEQFF. DNA of the CDR3: TGTGCCAGCAGCTTAGCTGCTAGAGGGGAGCAGTTCTTC.

The chain combines TRBV5-1 with TRBJ2-7; 7 bases agree with TRBD1. This CDR3 comprises 15 residues. The germline V gene encodes CDR1 SGHRS and CDR2 YFSETQ. V trimming: 0 bases; J trimming: 3 bases; junction bases outside the gene matches: 6. In DNA, the CDR3 is TGCGCCAGCAGCTTGGTCGGGACAGCAGACTACGAGCAGTACTTC. It codes for CASSLVGTADYEQYF.

The rearrangement links TRBV2 to TRBJ2-7, with a tentative D call TRBD1 (5 bases). V was clipped by 5 bases and J by 7 bases, with 9 bases between them. There are 11 residues in the CDR3. The germline V gene encodes CDR1 SNHLY and CDR2 FYNNEI. In nucleotides, the CDR3 is TGTGCCAGCAGTAACAAGGGGGAGCAGTACTTC. Protein: CASSNKGEQYF.

This clone was observed once. V gene TRBV18 combines with J gene TRBJ2-2; 9 bases agree with TRBD2. V was clipped by 1 base and J by 1 base; unmatched bases: 7. The CDR3 runs to 18 residues. CDR1 is KGHSH, CDR2 LQKENI, per germline. CDR3 amino acids: CASSPLQATSGNTGELFF. CDR3 bases: TGTGCCAGCTCACCACTTCAGGCGACTAGCGGGAACACCGGGGAGCTGTTTTTT.

The chain recombines TRBV28 with TRBJ1-2; tentative D call: TRBD1 (5 bases). The CDR3 sequence is 15 residues long. CDR1 is MDHEN, CDR2 SYDVKM, per germline. V was clipped by 7 bases and J by 2 bases, with 17 bases between them. This chain's CDR3 is CASTNGGFPNYGYTF. The CDR3 DNA is TGTGCCAGCACTAATGGGGGGTTCCCCAACTATGGCTACACCTTC.

The chain combines TRBV28 with TRBJ2-2; TRBD1 matches at 7 bases. The CDR3 extends over 14 amino acids. V shed 6 bases and J 6 bases; nucleotides not matched to a gene: 7. The V gene's germline CDR1 is MDHEN and CDR2 SYDVKM. Here the CDR3 DNA reads TGTGCCAGCAGCCAAGGGGGCGAAGCCGGGGAGCTGTTTTTT. Amino acid sequence: CASSQGGEAGELFF.

The chain has TRBV27 and TRBJ2-7; 11 positions match TRBD1. Per the germline V gene, CDR1 is MNHEY and CDR2 is SMNVEV (reference sequence). J was trimmed by 2 bases and V by 5 bases; bases with no gene match: 5. This CDR3 contains 15 residues. The CDR3 loop is CASSRRDRGTYEQYF. The CDR3 nucleotides are TGTGCCAGCAGTCGCCGGGACAGGGGGACCTACGAGCAGTACTTC.

This clone was counted only a few times. The rearrangement joins TRBV19 to TRBJ2-7; D is perhaps TRBD1 (5 bases). The ends were cut back, 3 bases at V and 2 bases at J, with 11 bases in the middle. In germline, CDR1 is LNHDA, CDR2 SQIVND (reference sequence). The CDR3 consists of 14 residues. The CDR3: CASSINQGAYEQYF. CDR3 in DNA: TGTGCCAGTAGTATTAACCAGGGCGCCTACGAGCAGTACTTC.

The CDR3 DNA sequence: TGTGCCAGCAGCGGCAGTCTGAACACTGAAGCTTTCTTT. Its protein product is CASSGSLNTEAFF. This chain connects TRBV14 to TRBJ1-1; D unresolved. The CDR3 loop spans 13 amino acids. Germline CDR1 SGHDN, CDR2 FVKESK. V was clipped by 5 bases and J by 0 bases, with 7 bases between them. Combining the CDR3 with reference TRBV14 and TRBJ1-1 gives the whole variable domain EAGVTQFPSHSVIEKGQTVTLRCDPISGHDNLYWYRRVMGKEIKFLLHFVKESKQDESGMPNNRFLAERTGGTYSTLKVQPAELEDSGVYFCASSGSLNTEAFFGQGTRLTVV.